This T cell receptor beta chain was identified in a study of shared clonotypes between healthy human individuals. Over several immunoSEQ plates, each subset's genomic DNA was distributed in even portions. As originally analysed: For the immunoSEQ data, sequences were junction-only without quality scores, so filtering differed. Sequenced by immunoSEQ multiplex PCR; TCRdb stores in-frame clones only, minus some. The D gene and trimming were derived from the DNA, and the V and J assignments and clone size from that table. Among some 630,000 clones listed, approximately 75% were seen once. Details on this clone: Its specificity is not known.

The study, taken as a whole, reports: An expected dependence of interdonor clonotype sharing on sequencing depth was noted.

The sequencing sample was made of memory CD4+ T cells sorted from blood. The subset: CD45RA-negative fraction. This clonotype was sampled from a woman in her 30s in good health.

CDR3 sequence reads: CATSRDMGGGQPQHF. DNA for the CDR3: TGTGCCACCAGCAGAGATATGGGGGGAGGACAGCCCCAGCATTTT. V usage is TRBV15 and J usage is TRBJ1-5; possible D gene TRBD1, 5 bases. The germline V gene has CDR1 LNHNV and CDR2 YYDKDF (reference sequence). V lost 0 bases and J lost 7, with 13 bases in between. The CDR3 totals 15 residues.